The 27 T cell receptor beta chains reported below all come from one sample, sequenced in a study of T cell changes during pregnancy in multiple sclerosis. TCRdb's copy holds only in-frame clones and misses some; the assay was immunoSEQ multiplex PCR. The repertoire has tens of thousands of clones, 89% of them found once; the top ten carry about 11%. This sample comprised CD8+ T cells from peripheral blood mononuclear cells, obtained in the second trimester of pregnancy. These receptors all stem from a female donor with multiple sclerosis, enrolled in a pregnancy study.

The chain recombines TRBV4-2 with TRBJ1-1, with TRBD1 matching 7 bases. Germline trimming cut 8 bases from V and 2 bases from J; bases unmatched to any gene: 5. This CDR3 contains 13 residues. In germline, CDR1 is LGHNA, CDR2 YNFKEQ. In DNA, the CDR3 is TGTGCCAGCGGGGACAGCCTTAACACTGAAGCTTTCTTT. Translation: CASGDSLNTEAFF.

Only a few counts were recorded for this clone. CDR3 residues: CASSLPGGTNAFF. The CDR3 coding sequence is TGTGCCAGCAGTCTCCCGGGGGGTACGAATGCTTTCTTT. The chain recombines TRBV27 with TRBJ1-1; a weak D match, TRBD1 (5 bases). Trimming took off 5 bases at V and 11 bases at J, with 18 bases between the two ends. CDR1 is MNHEY and CDR2 is SMNVEV in the germline V gene (reference sequence). The CDR3 runs to 13 residues.

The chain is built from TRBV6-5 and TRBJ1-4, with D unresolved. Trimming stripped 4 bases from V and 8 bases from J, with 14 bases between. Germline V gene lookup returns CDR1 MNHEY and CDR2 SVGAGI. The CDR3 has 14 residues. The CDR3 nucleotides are TGTGCCAGCAGTTGGAAATCCGGAGGGGAAAAACTGTTTTTT. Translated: CASSWKSGGEKLFF.

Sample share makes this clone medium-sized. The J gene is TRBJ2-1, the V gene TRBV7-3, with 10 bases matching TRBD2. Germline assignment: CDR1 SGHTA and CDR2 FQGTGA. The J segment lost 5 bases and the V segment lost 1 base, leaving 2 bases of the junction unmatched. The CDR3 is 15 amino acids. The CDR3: CASSLKRGGNNEQFF. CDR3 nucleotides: TGTGCCAGCAGCTTAAAGCGGGGGGGAAACAATGAGCAGTTCTTC. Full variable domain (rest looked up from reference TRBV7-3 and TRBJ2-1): GAGVSQTPSNKVTEKGKYVELRCDPISGHTALYWYRQSLGQGPEFLIYFQGTGAADDSGLPNDRFFAVRPEGSVSTLKIQRTERGDSAVYLCASSLKRGGNNEQFFGPGTRLTVL.

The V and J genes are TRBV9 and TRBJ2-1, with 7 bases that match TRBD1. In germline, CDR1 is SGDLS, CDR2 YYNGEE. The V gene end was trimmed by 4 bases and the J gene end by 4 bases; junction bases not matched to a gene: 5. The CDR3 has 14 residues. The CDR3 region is CASSIGTVYNEQFF. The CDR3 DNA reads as TGTGCCAGCAGCATCGGGACAGTGTACAATGAGCAGTTCTTC.

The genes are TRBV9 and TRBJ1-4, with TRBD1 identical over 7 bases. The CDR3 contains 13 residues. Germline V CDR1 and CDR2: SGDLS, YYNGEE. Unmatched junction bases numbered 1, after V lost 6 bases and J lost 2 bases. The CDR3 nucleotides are TGTGCCAGCACGACAGGGACTAATGAAAAACTGTTTTTT. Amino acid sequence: CASTTGTNEKLFF.

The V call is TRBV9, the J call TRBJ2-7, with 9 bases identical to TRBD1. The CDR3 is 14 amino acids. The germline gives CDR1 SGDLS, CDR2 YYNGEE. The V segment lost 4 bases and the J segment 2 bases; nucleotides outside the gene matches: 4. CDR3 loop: CASSPRDRAYEQYF. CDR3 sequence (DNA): TGTGCCAGCAGCCCGCGGGACAGGGCCTACGAGCAGTACTTC.

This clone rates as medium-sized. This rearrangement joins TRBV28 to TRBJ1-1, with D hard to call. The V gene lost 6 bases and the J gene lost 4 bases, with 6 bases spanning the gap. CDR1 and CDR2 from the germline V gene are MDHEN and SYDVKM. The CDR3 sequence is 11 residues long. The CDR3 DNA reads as TGTGCCAGCAGCCTAGGCACTGAAGCTTTCTTT. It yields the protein CASSLGTEAFF.

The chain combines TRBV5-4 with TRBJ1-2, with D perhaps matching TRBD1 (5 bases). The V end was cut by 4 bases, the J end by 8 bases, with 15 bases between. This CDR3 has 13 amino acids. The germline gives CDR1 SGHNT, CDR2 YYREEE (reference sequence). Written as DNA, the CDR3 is TGTGCCAGCAGCCGGGGGTCTACGGAGGGCTACACCTTC. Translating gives CASSRGSTEGYTF.

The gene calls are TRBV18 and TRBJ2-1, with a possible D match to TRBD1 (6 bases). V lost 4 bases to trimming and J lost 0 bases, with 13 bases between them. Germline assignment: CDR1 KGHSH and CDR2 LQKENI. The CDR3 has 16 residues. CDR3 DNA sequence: TGTGCCAGCTCACTCCCTCAGGGGACCTCCTACAATGAGCAGTTCTTC. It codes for CASSLPQGTSYNEQFF.

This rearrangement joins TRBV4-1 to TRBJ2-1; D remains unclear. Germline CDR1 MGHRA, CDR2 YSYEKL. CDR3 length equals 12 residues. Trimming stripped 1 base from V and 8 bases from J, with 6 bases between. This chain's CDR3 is CASSQVSDEQFF. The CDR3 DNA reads TGCGCCAGCAGCCAAGTTTCGGATGAGCAGTTCTTC.

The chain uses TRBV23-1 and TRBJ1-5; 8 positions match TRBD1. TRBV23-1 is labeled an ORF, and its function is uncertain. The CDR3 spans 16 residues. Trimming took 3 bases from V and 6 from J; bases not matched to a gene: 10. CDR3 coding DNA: TGCGCCAGCAGTCACCCGGACAGGGAACAAGGTCAGCCCCAGCATTTT. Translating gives CASSHPDREQGQPQHF.

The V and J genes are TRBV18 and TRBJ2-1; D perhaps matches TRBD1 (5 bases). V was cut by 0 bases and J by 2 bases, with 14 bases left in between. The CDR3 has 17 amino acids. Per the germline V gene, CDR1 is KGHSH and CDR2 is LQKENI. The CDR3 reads CASSPPVWGETYNEQFF. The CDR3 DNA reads TGTGCCAGCTCACCACCTGTGTGGGGCGAAACCTACAATGAGCAGTTCTTC.

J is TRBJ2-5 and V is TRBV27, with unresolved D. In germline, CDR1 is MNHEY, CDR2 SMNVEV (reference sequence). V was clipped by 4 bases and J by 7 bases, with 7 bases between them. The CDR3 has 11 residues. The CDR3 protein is CASSSSGTQYF. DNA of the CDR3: TGTGCCAGCAGTTCGTCCGGGACCCAGTACTTC.

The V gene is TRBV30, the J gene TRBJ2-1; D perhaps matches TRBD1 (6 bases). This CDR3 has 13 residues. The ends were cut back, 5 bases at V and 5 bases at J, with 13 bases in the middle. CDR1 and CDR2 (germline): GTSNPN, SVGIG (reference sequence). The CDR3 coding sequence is TGTGCCTGGTACAGGGACCTGGACAATGAGCAGTTCTTC. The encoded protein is CAWYRDLDNEQFF.

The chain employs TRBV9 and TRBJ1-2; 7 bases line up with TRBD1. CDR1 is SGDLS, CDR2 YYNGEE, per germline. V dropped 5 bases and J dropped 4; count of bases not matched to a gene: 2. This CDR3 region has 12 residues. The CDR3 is CASRTGVYGYTF. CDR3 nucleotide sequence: TGTGCCAGCAGAACAGGGGTCTATGGCTACACCTTC.

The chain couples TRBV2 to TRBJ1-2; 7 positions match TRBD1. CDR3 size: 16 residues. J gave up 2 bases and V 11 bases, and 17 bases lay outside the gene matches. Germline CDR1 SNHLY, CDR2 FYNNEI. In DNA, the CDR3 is TGTGCCTCCCACGGAGACAGGGCCCCCTTCAACTATGGCTACACCTTC. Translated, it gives CASHGDRAPFNYGYTF.

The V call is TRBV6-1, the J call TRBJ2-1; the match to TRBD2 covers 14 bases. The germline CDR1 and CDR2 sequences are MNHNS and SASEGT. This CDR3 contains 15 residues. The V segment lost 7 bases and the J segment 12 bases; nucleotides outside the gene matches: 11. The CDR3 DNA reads TGTGCCAGCATCTTACGGACTAGCGGGGGGATAGGGCAGTTCTTC. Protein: CASILRTSGGIGQFF.

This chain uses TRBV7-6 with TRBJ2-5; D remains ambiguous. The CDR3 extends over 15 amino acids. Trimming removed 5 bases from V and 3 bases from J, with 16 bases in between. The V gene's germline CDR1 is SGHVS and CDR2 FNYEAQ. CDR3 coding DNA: TGTGCCAGCAGCCCGCCGTTGAGGAGTGAAGAGACCCAGTACTTC. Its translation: CASSPPLRSEETQYF.

The chain's CDR3 is CASNLRTSSRAGELFF. The CDR3, as DNA: TGTGCCAGTAATCTTCGGACTAGCTCGAGGGCCGGGGAGCTGTTTTTT. This chain links TRBV19 with TRBJ2-2; TRBD2 aligns across 8 bases. The CDR3 length is 16 residues. CDR1 and CDR2 from the germline V gene are LNHDA and SQIVND (reference sequence). V shed 7 bases and J 6 bases; nucleotides not matched to a gene: 13.

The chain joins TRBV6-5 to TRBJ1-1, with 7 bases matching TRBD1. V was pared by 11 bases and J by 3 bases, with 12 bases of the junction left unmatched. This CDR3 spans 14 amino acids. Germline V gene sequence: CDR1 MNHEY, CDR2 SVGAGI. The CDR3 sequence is CACREGAQDTEAFF. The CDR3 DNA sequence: TGTGCCTGCCGGGAGGGGGCCCAAGACACTGAAGCTTTCTTT.

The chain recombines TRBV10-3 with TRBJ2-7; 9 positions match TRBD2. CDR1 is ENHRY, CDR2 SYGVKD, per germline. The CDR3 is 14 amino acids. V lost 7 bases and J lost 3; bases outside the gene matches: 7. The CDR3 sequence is CAIILGTSYYEQYF. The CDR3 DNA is TGTGCCATCATCCTCGGGACTAGCTACTACGAGCAGTACTTC.

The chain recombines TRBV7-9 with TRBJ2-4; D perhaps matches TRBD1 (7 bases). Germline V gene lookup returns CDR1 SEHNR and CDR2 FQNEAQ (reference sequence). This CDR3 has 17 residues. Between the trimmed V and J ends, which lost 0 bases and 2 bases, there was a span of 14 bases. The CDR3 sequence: CASSLARGRETKNIQYF. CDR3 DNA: TGTGCCAGCAGCTTAGCGAGGGGGCGGGAAACCAAAAACATTCAGTACTTC.

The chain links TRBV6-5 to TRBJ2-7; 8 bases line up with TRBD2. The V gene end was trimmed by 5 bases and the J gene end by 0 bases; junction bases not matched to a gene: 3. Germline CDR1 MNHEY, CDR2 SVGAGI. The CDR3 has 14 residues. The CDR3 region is CASSPGRASYEQYF. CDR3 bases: TGTGCCAGCAGTCCCGGGAGGGCCTCCTACGAGCAGTACTTC.

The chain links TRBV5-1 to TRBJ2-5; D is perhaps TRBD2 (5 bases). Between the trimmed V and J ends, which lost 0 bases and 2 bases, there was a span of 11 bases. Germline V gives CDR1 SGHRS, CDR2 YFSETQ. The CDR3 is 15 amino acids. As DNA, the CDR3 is TGCGCCAGCAGCTTGGGGGGAGCGCAACAAGAGACCCAGTACTTC. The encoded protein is CASSLGGAQQETQYF.

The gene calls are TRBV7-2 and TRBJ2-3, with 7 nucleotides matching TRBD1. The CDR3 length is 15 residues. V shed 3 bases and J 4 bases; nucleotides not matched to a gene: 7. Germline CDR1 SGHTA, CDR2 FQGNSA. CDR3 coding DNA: TGTGCCAGCAGCTTGAGGGGGCCGGGGTCAGATACGCAGTATTTT. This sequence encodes CASSLRGPGSDTQYF.

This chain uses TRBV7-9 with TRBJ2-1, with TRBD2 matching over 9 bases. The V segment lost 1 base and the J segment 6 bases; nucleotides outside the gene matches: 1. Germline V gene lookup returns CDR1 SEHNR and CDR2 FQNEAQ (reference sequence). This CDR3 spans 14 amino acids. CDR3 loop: CASSLGGRVNEQFF. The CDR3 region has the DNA TGTGCCAGCAGCTTAGGCGGGAGGGTCAATGAGCAGTTCTTC.